One T cell receptor beta chain is described in this entry. Its antigen remains unknown. The TRB libraries of cDNA were built by UMI-labeled 5' RACE. TCRdb re-called the 5' RACE reads; every CDR3 protein appears as one record, without DNA. The sample data list roughly 100,000 distinct CDR3 sequences. Within the CD8+ T cell compartment, naive cells were CD45RO-CCR7+CD27+CD95-. The data were obtained in a study of CXCR3-negative and CXCR3-positive naive CD8 T cells. Study-wide results and limits: Comparably high diversity was seen in both naive subsets, and much lower diversity in memory CD8+ cells. Naive cells positive for CXCR3 carried more hydrophobic TRB CDR3s than CXCR3-negative ones. Both naive subsets, CXCR3-negative and CXCR3-positive, displayed similar TRBV-TRBJ usage, unlike memory cells.

CDR3 size: 16 residues. Germline-derived CDR1 and CDR2 are MDHEN and SYDVKM. The chain links TRBV28 to TRBJ2-3; TCRdb's D call of TRBD2 is untestable without DNA. Sequenced input: naive CXCR3+ CD8+ T cells from blood. Noted subset: CD45RO-CCR7+CD27+CD95- naive CD8+ T cells expressing CXCR3 (TNR3+). The source of this sequence is a human donor in good health. Some clones in this sample may be carry-over from other donors' samples. The CDR3 here is CASSFLAGEITDTQYF.